These T cell receptor beta chains were read from a single sample in a study of monozygotic twins with inflammatory bowel disease. TCRdb reprocessed the 5' RACE reads; each CDR3 protein has one entry and no DNA is given. In all, the sample yields under 150,000 distinct CDR3 sequences. Sequenced material: blood. Every receptor here comes from a human donor with ulcerative colitis or Crohn's disease, or a healthy co-twin of an affected twin (not recorded which). CDR3s include the opening cysteine and the closing phenylalanine or tryptophan. Fields, in order: J gene, CDR3 length, clone size, V gene, CDR3 protein. Size is omitted from some rows. Given values are once, few, many or a class for expanded clones.

J: TRBJ2-3
length: 16
size: .
V: TRBV7-9
CDR3: CASSLVGQEAADTQYF

J: TRBJ2-7
length: 16
size: .
V: TRBV18
CDR3: CASSPGTGGLTYEQYF

J: TRBJ2-7
length: 14
size: .
V: TRBV4-3
CDR3: CASSQRGGNDEQYF

J: TRBJ2-1
length: 19
size: .
V: TRBV27
CDR3: CASSLTSGGLTSSYNEQFF

J: TRBJ2-7
length: 17
size: .
V: TRBV3-1
CDR3: CASSHEPGLASAYEQYF

J: TRBJ1-3
length: 16
size: .
V: TRBV5-1
CDR3: CASSYSSPASGNTIYF

J: TRBJ2-1
length: 14
size: .
V: TRBV7-3
CDR3: CASSPGRTINEQFF

J: TRBJ2-3
length: 14
size: .
V: TRBV19
CDR3: CASGNRLAADTQYF

J: TRBJ2-7
length: 14
size: .
V: TRBV20-1
CDR3: CSARTGTATYEQYF

J: TRBJ2-2
length: 15
size: .
V: TRBV5-1
CDR3: CASSLTFSNTGELFF

J: TRBJ1-6
length: 14
size: .
V: TRBV2
CDR3: CASQNREQDSPLHF

J: TRBJ2-5
length: 17
size: .
V: TRBV12-3/TRBV12-4
CDR3: CASSLALGGGAKETQYF

J: TRBJ1-5
length: 13
size: .
V: TRBV20-1
CDR3: CSAKPYSNQPQHF

J: TRBJ2-4
length: 11
size: .
V: TRBV6-5
CDR3: CASSYQNIQYF

J: TRBJ2-3
length: 16
size: .
V: TRBV3-1
CDR3: CASTQLLGAGLDTQYF

J: TRBJ2-1
length: 13
size: .
V: TRBV24-1
CDR3: CATSDFYREEQFF

J: TRBJ2-2
length: 14
size: .
V: TRBV15
CDR3: CATSRDRTAGELFF

J: TRBJ2-3
length: 13
size: .
V: TRBV12-3/TRBV12-4
CDR3: CASSSIRGDTQYF

J: TRBJ2-7
length: 12
size: .
V: TRBV5-1
CDR3: CASSLSDYEQYF

J: TRBJ1-2
length: 14
size: .
V: TRBV5-1
CDR3: CASSLDRNFYGYTF

J: TRBJ1-2
length: 12
size: .
V: TRBV5-6
CDR3: CASSEGSYGYTF

J: TRBJ1-1
length: 12
size: .
V: TRBV12-3/TRBV12-4
CDR3: CASSLGYTEAFF

J: TRBJ1-4
length: 19
size: .
V: TRBV4-3
CDR3: CASSQEGRTGGVSAEKLFF

J: TRBJ2-3
length: 15
size: .
V: TRBV5-1
CDR3: CASSLYRDFTDTQYF

J: TRBJ2-3
length: 11
size: .
V: TRBV6-2/TRBV6-3
CDR3: CASRKQDTQYF

J: TRBJ2-5
length: 14
size: .
V: TRBV5-1
CDR3: CASSLGVGKETQYF

J: TRBJ2-4
length: 19
size: .
V: TRBV7-8
CDR3: CASSLENRGRILAKNIQYF

J: TRBJ2-5
length: 13
size: .
V: TRBV20-1
CDR3: CSAVRDTQETQYF

J: TRBJ2-5
length: 17
size: .
V: TRBV25-1
CDR3: CASSESGLAGGKGTQYF

J: TRBJ1-1
length: 14
size: .
V: TRBV6-5
CDR3: CASSRLGPNTEAFF

J: TRBJ2-3
length: 16
size: .
V: TRBV4-3
CDR3: CASSQDHGGRADTQYF

J: TRBJ2-7
length: 14
size: .
V: TRBV28
CDR3: CASRIQGRSYEQYF

J: TRBJ2-3
length: 12
size: .
V: TRBV11-2
CDR3: CASSPFGGTQYF

J: TRBJ1-2
length: 14
size: .
V: TRBV7-9
CDR3: CASSLVSPNYGYTF

J: TRBJ1-5
length: 16
size: .
V: TRBV12-3/TRBV12-4
CDR3: CASSNGRTGSNQPQHF

J: TRBJ2-7
length: 15
size: .
V: TRBV20-1
CDR3: CSAEKLTTAPGEQYF

J: TRBJ1-1
length: 12
size: .
V: TRBV6-1
CDR3: CASSEPLNEAFF

J: TRBJ1-5
length: 15
size: .
V: TRBV7-2
CDR3: CASSLGGGTVQPQHF

J: TRBJ2-4
length: 14
size: .
V: TRBV11-2
CDR3: CASSAGVAKNIQYF

J: TRBJ2-7
length: 13
size: medium-sized
V: TRBV5-1
CDR3: CASSLDGDYEQYF

J: TRBJ2-7
length: 15
size: .
V: TRBV19
CDR3: CASSSTGDSSYEQYF

J: TRBJ2-7
length: 14
size: .
V: TRBV10-3
CDR3: CATGGGQRGYEQYF

J: TRBJ2-5
length: 13
size: .
V: TRBV25-1
CDR3: CASSGQGVETQYF

J: TRBJ2-1
length: 13
size: .
V: TRBV7-8
CDR3: CASSSDRGNEQFF

J: TRBJ1-2
length: 13
size: .
V: TRBV12-3/TRBV12-4
CDR3: CASSSGQGDGYTF

J: TRBJ2-7
length: 14
size: .
V: TRBV11-2
CDR3: CASSLDPGLGEQYF

J: TRBJ1-2
length: 11
size: .
V: TRBV28
CDR3: CASSLGTGYTF

J: TRBJ2-5
length: 13
size: .
V: TRBV5-1
CDR3: CASSAGAGETQYF

J: TRBJ2-2
length: 14
size: .
V: TRBV12-3/TRBV12-4
CDR3: CASSATGSPGELFF

J: TRBJ2-2
length: 14
size: .
V: TRBV5-1
CDR3: CASTVGGNTGELFF

J: TRBJ1-1
length: 15
size: .
V: TRBV18
CDR3: CASSPPGRLRTEAFF

J: TRBJ1-2
length: 15
size: .
V: TRBV11-2
CDR3: CASSSHKRGGYGYTF

J: TRBJ1-5
length: 16
size: .
V: TRBV5-1
CDR3: CASSLEAGVGNQPQHF

J: TRBJ2-3
length: 16
size: .
V: TRBV27
CDR3: CASSPLDRVGTDTQYF

J: TRBJ2-5
length: 17
size: .
V: TRBV13
CDR3: CASSQGLAGSLQETQYF

J: TRBJ2-2
length: 15
size: .
V: TRBV24-1
CDR3: CATAVSGGRTGELFF

J: TRBJ1-2
length: 17
size: .
V: TRBV6-5
CDR3: CASSYSKLGRVGDGYTF

J: TRBJ1-1
length: 14
size: .
V: TRBV6-2/TRBV6-3
CDR3: CASREGQPNTEAFF

J: TRBJ2-1
length: 15
size: .
V: TRBV6-2/TRBV6-3
CDR3: CASSVTSGATNEQFF